These 28 T cell receptor beta chains originate from one sample sequenced in a study of blood T cell repertoires in COVID-19. TCRdb's copy holds only in-frame clones and misses some; the assay was immunoSEQ multiplex PCR. The sample lists about 140,000 clones; roughly 87% were seen once. The sample consisted of peripheral blood. These receptors originate from a man in his 70s with acute or convalescent COVID-19.

The chain carries TRBV29-1 and TRBJ1-1; D gene ambiguous. This CDR3 is built from 13 residues. With 7 bases removed from V and 3 bases from J, the gap between germline ends came to 15 bases. Germline CDR1 and CDR2: SQVTM and ANQGSEA. CDR3: CSAMGQAHTEAFF. For the CDR3, the DNA is TGCAGCGCCATGGGTCAGGCGCACACTGAAGCTTTCTTT.

J is TRBJ2-3 and V is TRBV3-1 (or the pseudogene TRBV3-2); the D gene is possibly TRBD2 (5 bases). The V end was cut by 5 bases, the J end by 3 bases, with 15 bases between. Germline CDR1 LGHDT, CDR2 YNNKEL (reference sequence). The CDR3 extends over 15 amino acids. The DNA of the CDR3 is TGTGCCAGCAGCGGCGCAGGAGGCTTAACAGATACGCAGTATTTT. This encodes CASSGAGGLTDTQYF.

This chain uses TRBV5-1 with TRBJ2-3; 10 bases agree with TRBD2. The CDR3 totals 16 residues. J gave up 4 bases and V 4 bases, and 9 bases lay outside the gene matches. Germline V gene sequence: CDR1 SGHRS, CDR2 YFSETQ. The CDR3, as DNA: TGCGCCAGCAGCCCCGGCCCTAGCGGGGGAGCAGATACGCAGTATTTT. Its protein product is CASSPGPSGGADTQYF.

The chain joins TRBV10-3 to TRBJ1-6; 10 positions agree with TRBD1. V lost 5 bases and J lost 7; bases outside the gene matches: 2. From germline, CDR1 is ENHRY and CDR2 SYGVKD. The CDR3 is 14 residues long. The CDR3 DNA is TGTGCCATCAGTCCGGGACAGGGGAATTCACCCCTCCACTTT. Amino acid sequence: CAISPGQGNSPLHF.

A few counts support this clone. The V and J genes are TRBV3-1 (or the pseudogene TRBV3-2) and TRBJ1-5; D is unclear. CDR3 length: 15 amino acids. Trimming took off 1 base at V and 2 bases at J, with 9 bases between the two ends. Germline lookup yields CDR1 LGHDT and CDR2 YNNKEL (reference sequence). The CDR3 region has the DNA TGTGCCAGCAGCCAAGGTGTAGCGCGCAATCAGCCCCAGCATTTT. Translated, it gives CASSQGVARNQPQHF.

The rearrangement links TRBV25-1 to TRBJ2-7, with a possible D match to TRBD2 (5 bases). This CDR3 region has 13 residues. Per germline, CDR1 MGHDK and CDR2 SYGVNS. V lost 6 bases to trimming and J lost 3 bases, with 12 bases between them. The CDR3 loop reads CASSPPRGYEQYF. The CDR3 coding sequence is TGTGCCAGCAGCCCCCCCCGGGGCTACGAGCAGTACTTC.

The gene calls are TRBV6-5 and TRBJ2-7, with TRBD1 matching over 7 bases. CDR1 and CDR2 (germline): MNHEY, SVGAGI. The CDR3 is made up of 13 amino acids. V lost 7 bases and J lost 2; bases outside the gene matches: 5. Here the CDR3 DNA reads TGTGCCAGCAAAGCTGGACAGGCCTACGAGCAGTACTTC. This translates into CASKAGQAYEQYF.

This chain links TRBV4-1 with TRBJ1-6; no firm D call. V was clipped by 3 bases and J by 8 bases, with 17 bases between them. Germline V CDR1 and CDR2: MGHRA, YSYEKL. The CDR3 runs 16 residues. The CDR3 DNA follows: TGCGCCAGCAGCCAGTCAATCGGGGTCGGTTATTCACCCCTCCACTTT. Protein: CASSQSIGVGYSPLHF.

To note about this clone: The sample carries other DNA sequences with the same CDR3. CDR3 nucleotide sequence: TGTGCCAGCAGCGTAGCTAGCGGGAACGCCTACGAGCAGTACTTC. This translates into CASSVASGNAYEQYF. This sequence joins TRBV9 and TRBJ2-7; TRBD2 matches 9 bases. Germline trimming cut 0 bases from V and 2 bases from J; bases unmatched to any gene: 3. The CDR3 loop spans 15 amino acids. The germline gives CDR1 SGDLS, CDR2 YYNGEE.

V and J are TRBV5-1 and TRBJ2-1; 8 bases fit TRBD2. V lost 3 bases to trimming and J lost 5 bases; unmatched junction nucleotides: 1. This CDR3 is built from 13 residues. Germline V gene sequence: CDR1 SGHRS, CDR2 YFSETQ. The CDR3: CASSSLADNEQFF. CDR3 nucleotide sequence: TGCGCCAGCAGCTCACTAGCGGACAATGAGCAGTTCTTC.

V and J are TRBV9 and TRBJ2-3; 9 nucleotides match TRBD1. Germline V lookup: CDR1 SGDLS, CDR2 YYNGEE. The J segment lost 0 bases and the V segment lost 5 bases, leaving 10 bases of the junction unmatched. The CDR3 extends over 17 amino acids. The CDR3 sequence is CASSDSRDRASTDTQYF. CDR3 coding DNA: TGTGCCAGCAGTGATTCCCGGGACAGGGCTAGCACAGATACGCAGTATTTT.

The chain joins TRBV24-1 to TRBJ2-5; D uncertain. The CDR3 sequence is 15 residues long. The V end lost 9 bases, the J end lost 0 bases, and 16 bases lay between the germline ends. Looked up from germline, CDR1 is KGHDR and CDR2 is SFDVKD. The CDR3 DNA follows: TGTGCCACCCTCCCGGTTACCGGGTACCAAGAGACCCAGTACTTC. Its protein product is CATLPVTGYQETQYF.

The V gene is TRBV2, the J gene TRBJ1-1; D call uncertain. This CDR3 has 12 amino acids. Germline V lookup: CDR1 SNHLY, CDR2 FYNNEI. V dropped 0 bases and J dropped 7 bases, with 6 bases sitting between them. CDR3 residues: CASSEAGVEAFF. The CDR3 coding sequence is TGTGCCAGCAGTGAAGCGGGCGTTGAAGCTTTCTTT.

This rearrangement joins TRBV28 to TRBJ1-5; possibly TRBD1 for D (5 bases). The CDR3 sequence is 16 residues long. Trimming took 2 bases from V and 3 from J, leaving 14 bases between them. Germline CDR1 and CDR2: MDHEN and SYDVKM. The chain's CDR3 is CASSLGGRGNNQPQHF. DNA of the CDR3: TGTGCCAGCAGTTTAGGGGGACGCGGGAACAATCAGCCCCAGCATTTT. The entire variable domain, with the rest obtained from reference TRBV28 and TRBJ1-5, is as follows: DVKVTQSSRYLVKRTGEKVFLECVQDMDHENMFWYRQDPGLGLRLIYFSYDVKMKEKGDIPEGYSVSREKKERFSLILESASTNQTSMYLCASSLGGRGNNQPQHFGDGTRLSIL.

The chain carries TRBV24-1 and TRBJ2-3; perhaps TRBD1 as D (6 bases). The germline CDR1 and CDR2 sequences are KGHDR and SFDVKD. This CDR3 spans 14 amino acids. Trimming cost V 9 bases and J 1 base, with 13 bases left between them. CDR3 protein: CATGRAGGTDTQYF. Here the CDR3 DNA reads TGTGCCACCGGCCGAGCAGGGGGCACAGATACGCAGTATTTT.

The J gene is TRBJ1-1, the V gene TRBV18; D gene unclear. V was cut by 3 bases and J by 3 bases, with 8 bases left in between. Germline V CDR1 and CDR2: KGHSH, LQKENI. CDR3 length: 13 amino acids. The CDR3 region is CASSPDGDTEAFF. DNA for the CDR3: TGTGCCAGCTCACCCGACGGGGACACTGAAGCTTTCTTT.

This clone was counted once. This rearrangement joins TRBV7-8 to TRBJ1-2; a possible D gene is TRBD1 (5 bases). V gave up 0 bases and J gave up 8 bases, with 7 bases separating them. The germline CDR1 and CDR2 sequences are SGHVS and FQNEAQ. The CDR3 length is 12 residues. In DNA form, the CDR3 reads TGTGCCAGCAGCTTAGCTCAGGGCGGCTACACCTTC. This codes for CASSLAQGGYTF.

The sample holds a few counts of this clone. The V call is TRBV7-8, the J call TRBJ2-3; 10 positions match TRBD2. The V and J ends lost 5 bases and 2 bases, in that order; junction bases with no gene match: 7. Germline assignment: CDR1 SGHVS and CDR2 FQNEAQ. The CDR3 totals 16 residues. The CDR3 reads CASSRAGGRTTDTQYF. For the CDR3, the DNA is TGTGCCAGCAGCCGAGCGGGGGGGCGGACCACAGATACGCAGTATTTT.

The sample holds one count of this clone. The CDR3 sequence: CASSLAWGRETQYF. CDR3 in DNA: TGCGCCAGCAGCTTGGCTTGGGGGCGAGAGACCCAGTACTTC. The chain has TRBV5-1 and TRBJ2-5; a possible D gene is TRBD1 (6 bases). The V gene's germline CDR1 is SGHRS and CDR2 YFSETQ. This CDR3 is built from 14 residues. Trimming removed 0 bases at V and 4 bases at J, with 10 bases between.

The V call is TRBV5-8, the J call TRBJ2-5; D gene uncertain. CDR3 length equals 14 residues. Germline V gene data show CDR1 as SGHTS and CDR2 as YDEGEE. V was shortened by 0 bases and J by 5 bases, with 11 bases between the two germline ends. In DNA, the CDR3 is TGTGCCAGCAGCTTGGGGGCCCCCTGGGAGACCCAGTACTTC. This encodes CASSLGAPWETQYF. The full variable domain, in which reference TRBV5-8 and TRBJ2-5 provide the parts outside the CDR3, is EAGVTQSPTHLIKTRGQQATLRCSPISGHTSVYWYQQALGLGLQFLLWYDEGEERNRGNFPPRFSGRQFPNYSSELNVNALELEDSALYLCASSLGAPWETQYFGPGTRLLVL.

The chain joins TRBV12-3 or TRBV12-4 to TRBJ1-2, with D perhaps TRBD1 (5 bases). V lost 8 bases and J 5 bases, leaving 15 bases between the germline ends. The CDR3 sequence is 13 residues long. The CDR3 loop reads CASLGTGGYGYTF. Written as DNA, the CDR3 is TGTGCCAGCTTGGGAACCGGGGGGTATGGCTACACCTTC.

The chain links TRBV28 to TRBJ1-6; possibly TRBD1 for D (6 bases). This CDR3 comprises 14 residues. Trimming pared 4 bases from V and 5 bases from J, leaving 9 bases between. In germline, CDR1 is MDHEN, CDR2 SYDVKM. The CDR3 DNA reads as TGTGCCAGCAGTTCGGACAGTAATAATTCACCCCTCCACTTT. Its protein is CASSSDSNNSPLHF.

The rearrangement uses TRBV5-4 and TRBJ2-2; TRBD1 is a possible D gene (5 bases). CDR3 size: 15 residues. Germline lookup yields CDR1 SGHNT and CDR2 YYREEE (reference sequence). Deletions cut 5 bases from V and 1 base from J, with 12 bases between. CDR3 in DNA: TGTGCCAGCAGTTTTCGGACAATGAACACCGGGGAGCTGTTTTTT. It specifies CASSFRTMNTGELFF.

V usage is TRBV3-1 (or the pseudogene TRBV3-2) and J usage is TRBJ2-1; no firm D call. The V gene lost 1 base and the J gene lost 5 bases, with 12 bases spanning the gap. The CDR3 length is 15 residues. Germline lookup yields CDR1 LGHDT and CDR2 YNNKEL (reference sequence). The CDR3 DNA reads as TGTGCCAGCAGCCAAGCGTTTGTGAGTGACAATGAGCAGTTCTTC. Amino acid sequence: CASSQAFVSDNEQFF.

The chain carries TRBV13 and TRBJ2-7, with 8 bases fitting TRBD2. Germline lookup yields CDR1 PRHDT and CDR2 FYEKMQ (reference sequence). There are 15 residues in the CDR3. J lost 4 bases, V lost 5 bases, and 10 bases had no gene match. The CDR3 loop reads CASSLRLALQYEQYF. In DNA form, the CDR3 reads TGTGCCAGCAGCCTTCGACTAGCGCTACAATACGAGCAGTACTTC.

The J gene is TRBJ2-5, the V gene TRBV27, with TRBD2 identical over 11 bases. Germline assignment: CDR1 MNHEY and CDR2 SMNVEV (reference sequence). With 6 bases clipped from V and 3 bases from J, the junction kept 12 bases outside the gene matches. CDR3 length: 17 amino acids. The CDR3 loop is CASRSWVAGGPKETQYF. DNA of the CDR3: TGTGCCAGCAGGTCGTGGGTAGCGGGAGGGCCTAAAGAGACCCAGTACTTC.

V usage is TRBV7-3 and J usage is TRBJ1-6; TRBD1 aligns across 9 bases. CDR3 length: 14 amino acids. Germline V gene sequence: CDR1 SGHTA, CDR2 FQGTGA. V dropped 5 bases and J dropped 7; count of bases not matched to a gene: 3. In DNA form, the CDR3 reads TGTGCCAGCAGCCGACAGGGGGGAAATTCACCCCTCCACTTT. Translated: CASSRQGGNSPLHF.

The chain employs TRBV5-6 and TRBJ2-7; tentative D call: TRBD1 (5 bases). The V end lost 4 bases, the J end lost 4 bases, and 12 bases lay between the germline ends. This CDR3 has 13 amino acids. CDR1 and CDR2 from the germline V gene are SGHDT and YYEEEE. The CDR3 reads CASSKYQGYEQYF. The CDR3 coding sequence is TGTGCCAGCAGCAAATATCAGGGTTACGAGCAGTACTTC.